A single sample gave rise to the 5 T cell receptor beta chains below, sequenced in a study of early T cells in non-severe SARS-CoV-2 infection. TCRdb reprocessed the 5' RACE reads with MiXCR, giving one entry per CDR3 protein. The table shows approximately 77,000 distinct CDR3 sequences, with roughly 12% occurring only once. Source: whole blood, taken at baseline. These receptors were taken from an adult who was a healthcare worker with PCR-confirmed SARS-CoV-2 infection or an uninfected control (not recorded which). The donor label of this sample is uncertain.

This clonotype was seen more than once but under ten times. The chain carries TRBV6-5 and TRBJ1-1; maybe TRBD1 (5 bases). Germline V gene sequence: CDR1 MNHEY, CDR2 SVGAGI. The V and J ends lost 6 bases and 2 bases respectively, with 10 bases between them. The CDR3 is 13 amino acids. The CDR3 sequence: CASRLTGNTEAFF. CDR3 nucleotide sequence: TGTGCCAGCAGGCTTACAGGTAACACTGAAGCTTTCTTT.

This clonotype has more than one count but fewer than ten. V is TRBV7-3 and J is TRBJ2-3, with a possible D match to TRBD1 (7 bases). Per germline, CDR1 SGHTA and CDR2 FQGTGA. V lost 9 bases, J lost 0 bases, and 19 bases lay in between. CDR3 length equals 16 residues. The CDR3 DNA is TGTGCCAGTGCGAGGAGGGGGCTGACTAGCACAGATACGCAGTATTTT. Translation gives CASARRGLTSTDTQYF.

The chain employs TRBV11-2 and TRBJ1-2; perhaps TRBD1 as D (6 bases). Germline V gives CDR1 SGHAT, CDR2 FQNNGV. Trimming left V 1 base short and J 11 bases short, with 14 bases between. The CDR3 spans 13 residues. CDR3 sequence: CASSLGTGSPYTF. The CDR3 DNA reads TGTGCCAGCAGCTTAGGAACAGGGTCTCCTTACACCTTC. The whole variable domain, remainder taken from reference TRBV11-2 and TRBJ1-2, is EAGVAQSPRYKIIEKRQSVAFWCNPISGHATLYWYQQILGQGPKLLIQFQNNGVVDDSQLPKDRFSAERLKGVDSTLKIQPAKLEDSAVYLCASSLGTGSPYTFGSGTRLTVV.

Only a few counts were recorded for this clonotype. The chain is built from TRBV6-6 and TRBJ1-1, with D unresolved. V lost 6 bases to trimming and J lost 1 base, with 9 bases between them. The CDR3 contains 13 residues. Germline values: CDR1 MNHNY, CDR2 SVGAGI (reference sequence). CDR3 DNA sequence: TGTGCCAGCAGGAGCGAGAGGAACACTGAAGCTTTCTTT. Protein product: CASRSERNTEAFF.

The chain carries TRBV7-2 and TRBJ2-7, with TRBD1 as a possible D gene (5 bases). The CDR3 has 15 residues. Trimming shortened V by 0 bases and J by 5 bases, and 14 bases separated the two germline ends. Germline CDR1 reads SGHTA; CDR2 reads FQGNSA. CDR3 coding DNA: TGTGCCAGCAGCTTAGCGCGCACCCCCAGGGACGAGCAGTACTTC. This sequence encodes CASSLARTPRDEQYF.